A single sample is the source of the 9 T cell receptor beta chains below, sequenced in a study of blood T cell repertoires in COVID-19. TCRdb's copy holds only in-frame clones and misses some; the assay was immunoSEQ multiplex PCR. The data hold approximately 260,000 clones, with approximately 90% observed a single time. The sequenced material came from peripheral blood. These receptors originate from a man between 60 and 70 years old who had recovered from COVID-19.

This clone is a singleton in its sample. Additional DNA sequences in this sample encode the identical CDR3. This chain uses TRBV6-1 with TRBJ2-7; 11 bases are shared with TRBD1. CDR1 MNHNS and CDR2 SASEGT come from the germline V gene. This CDR3 spans 15 amino acids. V gave up 1 base and J gave up 4 bases; unmatched junction bases: 3. In nucleotides, the CDR3 is TGTGCCAGCAGTGAAGGGGGACAGGGGGTTTACGAGCAGTACGTC. The encoded protein is CASSEGGQGVYEQYV.

The chain is built from TRBV4-2 and TRBJ2-7; 9 bases are shared with TRBD2. This CDR3 spans 16 amino acids. Losses at the gene ends were 0 bases for V and 3 bases for J; bases not matched to a gene: 6. Germline V lookup: CDR1 LGHNA, CDR2 YNFKEQ. CDR3 bases: TGTGCCAGCAGCCAAGACTGGAGCGGGGGGAGCTACGAGCAGTACTTC. Translation: CASSQDWSGGSYEQYF.

The chain links TRBV4-1 to TRBJ1-1; TRBD1 aligns across 7 bases. The germline V gene has CDR1 MGHRA and CDR2 YSYEKL. J gave up 1 base and V 6 bases, and 2 bases lay outside the gene matches. CDR3 length: 13 residues. The DNA of the CDR3 is TGCGCCAGCAGGGGGACAGCGAACACTGAAGCTTTCTTT. It yields the protein CASRGTANTEAFF.

The chain couples TRBV5-1 to TRBJ2-5; 9 bases fit TRBD2. The CDR3 has 18 residues. V trimming: 0 bases; J trimming: 4 bases; junction bases outside the gene matches: 13. CDR1 is SGHRS, CDR2 YFSETQ, per germline. CDR3 amino acids: CASSLGRFRLAAGETQYF. CDR3 DNA: TGCGCCAGCAGCTTGGGAAGATTTAGACTAGCGGCAGGAGAGACCCAGTACTTC.

This clone was detected a few times. This chain links TRBV6-1 with TRBJ2-7, with TRBD1 identical over 7 bases. V lost 3 bases and J lost 2; bases outside the gene matches: 10. This CDR3 comprises 16 residues. Germline CDR1 reads MNHNS; CDR2 reads SASEGT. In DNA, the CDR3 is TGTGCCAGCAGTGAGTACGGGACAGCAGGTCCCTACGAGCAGTACGTC. Protein sequence: CASSEYGTAGPYEQYV.

CDR3 region: CASSGVRGRDLNEQFF. As DNA, the CDR3 is TGCGCCAGCAGCGGGGTCAGGGGGCGCGATCTCAATGAGCAGTTCTTC. The chain carries TRBV5-1 and TRBJ2-1, with 8 bases matching TRBD1. Trimming cost V 4 bases and J 6 bases; bases outside gene matches: 12. Germline V gene sequence: CDR1 SGHRS, CDR2 YFSETQ. The CDR3 length is 16 residues.

The chain is built from TRBV7-8 and TRBJ2-1, with D maybe TRBD2 (5 bases). CDR3 length equals 15 residues. With 1 base removed from V and 8 bases from J, the gap between germline ends came to 15 bases. The germline gives CDR1 SGHVS, CDR2 FQNEAQ. The CDR3 sequence is CASSLVVLVADEQFF. The CDR3 DNA follows: TGTGCCAGCAGCTTAGTGGTACTAGTGGCAGATGAGCAGTTCTTC.

This clone was counted only a few times. This chain joins TRBV2 and TRBJ1-1, with D possibly TRBD1 on 6 matching bases. The CDR3 loop spans 17 amino acids. V lost 0 bases, J lost 1 base, and 15 bases lay in between. Germline CDR1 and CDR2: SNHLY and FYNNEI. Here the CDR3 DNA reads TGTGCCAGCAGTGAAGCTCCCCCAGGGGCCGGGAACACTGAAGCTTTCTTT. The encoded protein is CASSEAPPGAGNTEAFF.

The rearrangement uses TRBV5-6 and TRBJ2-7; TRBD1 is a possible D gene (6 bases). The germline CDR1 and CDR2 sequences are SGHDT and YYEEEE. Trimming shortened V by 3 bases and J by 6 bases, and 16 bases separated the two germline ends. The CDR3 runs to 14 residues. CDR3 amino acids: CASSSTMTGAEQYV. The CDR3 nucleotides are TGTGCCAGCAGCTCGACCATGACAGGAGCCGAGCAGTACGTC.